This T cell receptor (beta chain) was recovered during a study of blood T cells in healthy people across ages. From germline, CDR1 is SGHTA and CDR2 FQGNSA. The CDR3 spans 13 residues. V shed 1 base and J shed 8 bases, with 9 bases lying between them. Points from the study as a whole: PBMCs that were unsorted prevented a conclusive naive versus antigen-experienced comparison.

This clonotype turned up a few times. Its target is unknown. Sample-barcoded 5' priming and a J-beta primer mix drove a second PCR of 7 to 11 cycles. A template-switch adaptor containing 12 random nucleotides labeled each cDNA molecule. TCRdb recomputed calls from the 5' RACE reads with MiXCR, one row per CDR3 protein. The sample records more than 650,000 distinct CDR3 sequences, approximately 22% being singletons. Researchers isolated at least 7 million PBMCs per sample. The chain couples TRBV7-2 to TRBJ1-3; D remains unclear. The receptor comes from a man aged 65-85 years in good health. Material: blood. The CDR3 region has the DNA TGTGCCAGCAGCTTAGGGGAGGGCCACACCATATATTTT. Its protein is CASSLGEGHTIYF.